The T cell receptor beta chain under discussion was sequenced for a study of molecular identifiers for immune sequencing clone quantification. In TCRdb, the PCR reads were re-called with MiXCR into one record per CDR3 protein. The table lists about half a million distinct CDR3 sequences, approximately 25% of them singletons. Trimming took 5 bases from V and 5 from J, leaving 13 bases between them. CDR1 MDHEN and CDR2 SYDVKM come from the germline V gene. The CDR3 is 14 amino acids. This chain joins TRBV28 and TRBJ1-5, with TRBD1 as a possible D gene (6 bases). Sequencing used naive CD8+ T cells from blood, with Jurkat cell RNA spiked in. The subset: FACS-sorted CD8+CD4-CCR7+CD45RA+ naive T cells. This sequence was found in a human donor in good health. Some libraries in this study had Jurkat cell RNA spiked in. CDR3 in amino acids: CASSPTGSYQPQHF. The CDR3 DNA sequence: TGTGCCAGCAGTCCAACAGGGTCCTATCAGCCCCAGCATTTT.